Listed below are T cell receptor beta chains from one sample, sequenced in a study of cytomegalovirus exposure and HLA in healthy donors. Profiling relied on immunoSEQ multiplex PCR, and the TCRdb table lists in-frame clones only, not all of them. The sample includes more than 100,000 clones, 75% to 85% seen only once; the top ten take about 8.6%. The sample comprised PBMCs. These receptors were collected from a woman in her forties or fifties in good health and CMV-seropositive. Both conserved end residues are part of each CDR3.

v_call cdr3_aa
TRBV2 CASLGHSGVYNEQFF
TRBV7-2 CASSFPTSRQGASTEAFF
TRBV7-3 CASSPLGLAGGDTQYF
TRBV2 CASSDVRSLREQYF
TRBV11-3 CASSGGGGRGETQYF
TRBV7-2 CASSRRTGGDYGYTF
TRBV15 CATSRGLREQYF
TRBV6-1 CASSDPGLAGNNEQFF
TRBV27 CASSFTGTSYNEQFF
TRBV15 CATSGGRGYGYTF
TRBV4-3 CASSQDFEKDEQFF
TRBV12-5 CASGADSSSAEAFF
TRBV7-6 CASSLQAGSYGYTF
TRBV15 CATRTGGSYNEQFF
TRBV12-5 CASAWGGSYNEQFF
TRBV19 CASSQDSVFGEQYF
TRBV15 CATSTGTGSLEQGYTF
TRBV19 CATQTDSYTDTQYF
TRBV5-6 CASSTQSGGGSYNEQFF
TRBV5-1 CASSLAWPADTQYF
TRBV27 CASSSAQSSELQETQYF
TRBV7-2 CASRYSQGDNYGYTF
TRBV7-3 CASSLTGGDTYEQYF
TRBV6-1 CASSEAPRYNEQFF
TRBV7-2 CASSLNFPDTQYF
TRBV9 CASSVEGAGHTDTQYF
TRBV2 CASSVGRTPTYEQYF
TRBV9 CASSVDPPGSPLHF
TRBV5-4 CASSLVGPGDEQFF
TRBV15 CATSSPGDGYTF
TRBV7-9 CASSLADRGAYNEQFF
TRBV14 CASSQESGSFTDTQYF
TRBV6-6 CASSYPSQDYFF
TRBV4-2 CASSQDPASGVNEQFF
TRBV2 CASRRREETEAFF
TRBV25-1 CASGQSQETQYF
TRBV6-5 CASSYGGGFNTEAFF
TRBV4-3 CASSHLQGSGNTIYF
TRBV28 CASSSFLRQGRNQPQHF
TRBV2 CASSVGTSLYF
TRBV10-2 CASRSSGNTEAFF
TRBV6-6 CASSPGTGGNTGELFF
TRBV5-1 CASSSPTGGDVYTF
TRBV28 CASSLGQLGLDTQYF
TRBV30 CAWSPLGQGDEKLFF
TRBV9 CASSVTGRAVNEQFF
TRBV30 CAWGTVGGSAEAFF
TRBV4-3 CASSPTGGAVYEQYF
TRBV7-2 CASSLNLAGGETQYF
TRBV7-8 CASTPQWSTDTQYF
TRBV7-7 CASSLDPKRPPVYEQYF
TRBV7-9 CASSVTSGLAETQYF
TRBV29-1 CSVEGSPGDYEQYF
TRBV2 CASGAQDGQFSYNSPLHF